This TCR beta chain was identified during a study of shared clonotypes between healthy human individuals. About the study: A couple of women and three men aged 18 to 49 served as donors. General study results and limits: Roughly 5% of naive CD4 clonotypes were common to several donors.

On this clone: Its matching antigen is unknown.

Sequencing was performed with immunoSEQ multiplex PCR; in TCRdb, only in-frame clones are kept and a portion is missing. The sample has more than 2 million clones, approximately 95% seen once. CD4+ cells yielded CD45RA+ naive and CD45RA-negative memory subsets. CDR1 and CDR2 from the germline V gene are MNHEY and SMNVEV (reference sequence). With 4 bases removed from V and 6 bases from J, the gap between germline ends came to 7 bases. This CDR3 contains 11 residues. This sequence joins TRBV27 and TRBJ2-7, with unresolved D. This sequence originates from a man younger than 30 in good health. The sample taken for sequencing was naive CD4+ T cells sorted from blood. The sample's subset: CD45RA+ positively selected. The CDR3 region has the DNA TGTGCCAGCAGTTCCAGTAGCGAGCAGTACTTC. This gives the protein CASSSSSEQYF.